The next 28 T cell receptor beta chains were all read from a single sample in a study of vaccination effects on CD4 cells after COVID-19. Assay used: immunoSEQ multiplex PCR; TCRdb lists only in-frame clones, some missing. The sample has about 79,000 clones, approximately 74% seen once; the top ten hold roughly 1.8%. Their antigens remain unidentified. After expansion with viral peptide pools in the ViraFEST assay, antigen-specific CD4+ T cells were sequenced. The authors isolated CD4+ T cells after about 10 days of culture. The source was CD4+ T cells from PBMCs cultured with HCoV-229E spike peptides, collected before COVID-19 vaccination. The receptors stem from a human donor who received a COVID-19 vaccine.

This clone appeared a single time. The rearrangement links TRBV9 to TRBJ1-3; D call uncertain. The V end was cut by 4 bases, the J end by 9 bases, with 17 bases between. Germline V gene sequence: CDR1 SGDLS, CDR2 YYNGEE. The CDR3 length is 14 residues. DNA of the CDR3: TGTGCCAGCAGCCTACACAGTACGGGGTCCACCATATATTTT. Translation gives CASSLHSTGSTIYF.

The chain carries TRBV19 and TRBJ1-3; 9 nucleotides align to TRBD1. The length of the CDR3 is 15 residues. V lost 6 bases to trimming and J lost 3 bases; unmatched junction nucleotides: 6. Germline V gene sequence: CDR1 LNHDA, CDR2 SQIVND (reference sequence). CDR3 in DNA: TGTGCCAGTAGCGCACAGGGGGCGCGTGGAAACACCATATATTTT. It is translated as CASSAQGARGNTIYF.

V usage is TRBV15 and J usage is TRBJ2-7; D remains ambiguous. Per the germline V gene, CDR1 is LNHNV and CDR2 is YYDKDF (reference sequence). The CDR3 is made up of 15 amino acids. The V end was cut by 0 bases, the J end by 2 bases, with 11 bases between. Here the CDR3 reads CATSRDPGVTYEQYV. The CDR3 bases are TGTGCCACCAGCAGAGATCCAGGAGTCACCTACGAGCAGTACGTC.

The chain uses TRBV28 and TRBJ1-2, with D tentatively TRBD1 (5 bases). V was clipped by 4 bases and J by 4 bases, with 10 bases between them. Germline V gives CDR1 MDHEN, CDR2 SYDVKM. This CDR3 is 13 amino acids long. The CDR3 sequence is CASSSDSGYGYTF. CDR3 coding DNA: TGTGCCAGCAGTTCAGACAGCGGCTATGGCTACACCTTC.

V and J are TRBV24-1 and TRBJ2-5, with TRBD2 matching 8 bases. Trimming at V came to 3 bases and at J to 5 bases, leaving 4 bases not matched to a gene. CDR3 length equals 14 residues. The germline V gene has CDR1 KGHDR and CDR2 SFDVKD. CDR3 amino acids: CATSDAGRGETQYF. Here the CDR3 DNA reads TGTGCCACCAGTGATGCCGGGAGGGGGGAGACCCAGTACTTC.

This clone has only a few counts. Here the CDR3 reads CASSRTDTQYF. CDR3 sequence (DNA): TGTGCCAGCAGCCGCACAGATACGCAGTATTTT. The chain has TRBV7-9 and TRBJ2-3; no reliable D call. Germline-derived CDR1 and CDR2 are SEHNR and FQNEAQ (reference sequence). The V and J ends lost 5 bases and 1 base respectively, with 1 base between them. The CDR3 sequence is 11 residues long. Using reference TRBV7-9 and TRBJ2-3 for the parts outside the CDR3, the full variable domain is DTGVSQNPRHKITKRGQNVTFRCDPISEHNRLYWYRQTLGQGPEFLTYFQNEAQLEKSRLLSDRFSAERPKGSFSTLEIQRTEQGDSAMYLCASSRTDTQYFGPGTRLTVL.

The chain is built from TRBV19 and TRBJ1-1, with 8 bases identical to TRBD1. The V and J ends lost 1 base and 5 bases, in that order; junction bases with no gene match: 3. In germline, CDR1 is LNHDA, CDR2 SQIVND (reference sequence). The CDR3 loop spans 14 amino acids. The CDR3 DNA follows: TGTGCCAGTAGTATAGGACAGGGGTGGACTGAAGCTTTCTTT. It translates to CASSIGQGWTEAFF. Complete variable domain (other parts from reference TRBV19 and TRBJ1-1): DGGITQSPKYLFRKEGQNVTLSCEQNLNHDAMYWYRQDPGQGLRLIYYSQIVNDFQKGDIAEGYSVSREKKESFPLTVTSAQKNPTAFYLCASSIGQGWTEAFFGQGTRLTVV.

The chain joins TRBV6-2 or TRBV6-3 to TRBJ1-1; D gene unclear. CDR3 length equals 13 residues. The germline CDR1 and CDR2 sequences are MNHEY and SVGEGT. Trimming cost V 2 bases and J 7 bases, with 11 bases left between them. CDR3 nucleotides: TGTGCCAGCAGTTACATACAGTTAAATGAAGCTTTCTTT. It translates to CASSYIQLNEAFF.

The table lists this clone with a few counts. The CDR3 loop is CASSSQPGLAGSEQFF. The DNA of the CDR3 is TGTGCCAGCAGCTCCCAGCCGGGACTAGCGGGGAGTGAGCAGTTCTTC. V usage is TRBV7-2 and J usage is TRBJ2-1; 13 positions match TRBD2. The germline V gene has CDR1 SGHTA and CDR2 FQGNSA. The ends lost 4 bases at V and 9 bases at J; junction bases unmatched: 9. The CDR3 contains 16 residues.

This chain uses TRBV29-1 with TRBJ1-2, with D possibly being TRBD1 (6 bases). Per germline, CDR1 SQVTM and CDR2 ANQGSEA. This CDR3 is 12 amino acids long. V was pared by 7 bases and J by 12 bases, with 21 bases between. This chain's CDR3 is CSAQRGANPDTF. For the CDR3, the DNA is TGCAGCGCCCAGCGGGGGGCGAATCCGGACACCTTC.

This clone appeared a few times. V is TRBV10-2 and J is TRBJ2-3, with no clear D. This CDR3 contains 14 residues. Trimming shortened V by 7 bases and J by 2 bases, and 13 bases separated the two germline ends. Germline V gene data show CDR1 as WSHSY and CDR2 as SAAADI. The CDR3 DNA follows: TGCGCCAGCACTGGTTACGAGGTCACAGATACGCAGTATTTT. Translation: CASTGYEVTDTQYF.

V usage is TRBV19 and J usage is TRBJ1-2; maybe TRBD1 (5 bases). The CDR3 consists of 16 residues. Between the trimmed V and J ends, which lost 3 bases and 1 base, there was a span of 15 bases. Per the germline V gene, CDR1 is LNHDA and CDR2 is SQIVND (reference sequence). The CDR3 coding sequence is TGTGCCAGTAGTATCCAATTGGGGCGGAATAACTATGGCTACACCTTC. Its protein product is CASSIQLGRNNYGYTF. The variable domain in full, with the rest retrieved from reference TRBV19 and TRBJ1-2, is DGGITQSPKYLFRKEGQNVTLSCEQNLNHDAMYWYRQDPGQGLRLIYYSQIVNDFQKGDIAEGYSVSREKKESFPLTVTSAQKNPTAFYLCASSIQLGRNNYGYTFGSGTRLTVV.

The V and J genes are TRBV18 and TRBJ1-5; tentative D call: TRBD1 (5 bases). Germline-derived CDR1 and CDR2 are KGHSH and LQKENI. V dropped 3 bases and J dropped 11 bases, with 20 bases sitting between them. The CDR3 runs 15 residues. CDR3 in amino acids: CASSPRGDSYPAQHF. In nucleotides, the CDR3 is TGTGCCAGCTCACCCCGGGGTGACAGCTACCCAGCCCAGCATTTT.

The gene calls are TRBV4-1 and TRBJ2-3; TRBD2 aligns across 11 bases. The V gene end was trimmed by 1 base and the J gene end by 6 bases; junction bases not matched to a gene: 9. Germline lookup yields CDR1 MGHRA and CDR2 YSYEKL. This CDR3 contains 17 residues. In DNA form, the CDR3 reads TGCGCCAGCAGCCAAGGGCTTGAACTAGCGGGGGCGGATACGCAGTATTTT. Translating gives CASSQGLELAGADTQYF.

The chain uses TRBV10-3 and TRBJ1-4, with a weak D call TRBD1 (5 bases). The CDR3 extends over 14 amino acids. Germline assignment: CDR1 ENHRY and CDR2 SYGVKD. V was pared by 10 bases and J by 8 bases, with 20 bases between. DNA of the CDR3: TGTGCCACAGGGAGCCGGACCTCAAGGGAAAAACTGTTTTTT. This gives the protein CATGSRTSREKLFF.

This clone was observed once. The chain recombines TRBV18 with TRBJ2-5; tentatively, D is TRBD1 or TRBD2 (5 bases each). Germline lookup yields CDR1 KGHSH and CDR2 LQKENI. The CDR3 has 13 residues. V was pared by 2 bases and J by 3 bases, with 7 bases between. The CDR3 spells CASSPGTEETQYF. For the CDR3, the DNA is TGTGCCAGCTCACCAGGGACGGAAGAGACCCAGTACTTC.

This clone has more than one count but fewer than ten. The chain recombines TRBV7-3 with TRBJ2-2; TRBD1 agrees at 8 bases. CDR1 and CDR2 (germline): SGHTA, FQGTGA. The CDR3 consists of 15 residues. The V gene end was trimmed by 5 bases and the J gene end by 4 bases; junction bases not matched to a gene: 6. CDR3 DNA: TGTGCCAGCAGCCAAGGACAGGGACCCACCGGGGAGCTGTTTTTT. Protein product: CASSQGQGPTGELFF.

The chain joins TRBV9 to TRBJ1-2; 12 bases map to TRBD1. This CDR3 region has 17 residues. The germline V gene encodes CDR1 SGDLS and CDR2 YYNGEE. The V segment lost 4 bases and the J segment 7 bases; nucleotides outside the gene matches: 14. CDR3 residues: CASSPWWGTGGSGGYTF. In nucleotides, the CDR3 is TGTGCCAGCAGCCCATGGTGGGGGACAGGGGGCTCGGGTGGCTACACCTTC.

The rearrangement links TRBV18 to TRBJ1-5, with a weak D call TRBD1 (5 bases). This CDR3 has 15 residues. V lost 0 bases and J 1 base, leaving 7 bases between the germline ends. CDR1 and CDR2 (germline): KGHSH, LQKENI. The CDR3 sequence: CASSPPGGSNQPQHF. The CDR3 region has the DNA TGTGCCAGCTCACCACCCGGGGGGAGCAATCAGCCCCAGCATTTT.

The chain has TRBV5-5 and TRBJ2-1; TRBD2 matches 8 bases. CDR1 is SGHKS and CDR2 is YYEKEE in the germline V gene (reference sequence). This CDR3 has 16 amino acids. J lost 1 base, V lost 3 bases, and 6 bases had no gene match. CDR3 loop: CASSSRGGESYNEQFF. CDR3 sequence (DNA): TGTGCCAGCAGCTCCCGGGGGGGGGAGTCCTACAATGAGCAGTTCTTC.

V and J are TRBV7-9 and TRBJ1-1; the match to TRBD1 covers 7 bases. This CDR3 is built from 15 residues. V trimming: 0 bases; J trimming: 5 bases; junction bases outside the gene matches: 6. CDR1 and CDR2 (germline): SEHNR, FQNEAQ (reference sequence). CDR3 sequence: CASSLAWTGGTEAFF. As DNA, the CDR3 is TGTGCCAGCAGCTTAGCTTGGACAGGAGGAACTGAAGCTTTCTTT.

The chain has TRBV2 and TRBJ1-4; tentative D call: TRBD1 (5 bases). The V end lost 2 bases, the J end lost 1 base, and 11 bases lay between the germline ends. The CDR3 loop spans 16 amino acids. Germline CDR1 is SNHLY and CDR2 is FYNNEI. The CDR3: CASSEQGRGTNEKLFF. CDR3 coding DNA: TGTGCCAGCAGTGAACAGGGTCGGGGAACTAATGAAAAACTGTTTTTT. The variable domain in full, completed from reference TRBV2 and TRBJ1-4, reads EPEVTQTPSHQVTQMGQEVILRCVPISNHLYFYWYRQILGQKVEFLVSFYNNEISEKSEIFDDQFSVERPDGSNFTLKIRSTKLEDSAMYFCASSEQGRGTNEKLFFGSGTQLSVL.

The chain is built from TRBV18 and TRBJ1-2; maybe TRBD1 (6 bases). Germline loops: CDR1 KGHSH, CDR2 LQKENI. There are 16 residues in the CDR3. The V and J ends lost 3 bases and 0 bases respectively, with 14 bases between them. The CDR3: CASSPSPDSSNYGYTF. The CDR3, as DNA: TGTGCCAGCTCACCGTCACCGGACAGCTCTAACTATGGCTACACCTTC.

V gene TRBV29-1 combines with J gene TRBJ1-5; D may be TRBD1 (5 bases). The CDR3 totals 14 residues. Per the germline V gene, CDR1 is SQVTM and CDR2 is ANQGSEA. The V and J ends lost 6 bases and 1 base respectively, with 13 bases between them. CDR3 in DNA: TGCAGCGTCCGGAGTGGGGGGAGCAATCAGCCCCAGCATTTT. This encodes CSVRSGGSNQPQHF.

The chain recombines TRBV28 with TRBJ1-2; D may be TRBD1 (5 bases). The V gene lost 5 bases and the J gene lost 4 bases, with 11 bases spanning the gap. CDR1 and CDR2 (germline): MDHEN, SYDVKM. This CDR3 spans 13 amino acids. CDR3 coding DNA: TGTGCCAGCAGTCCCCAGGGCAGCTATGGCTACACCTTC. This translates into CASSPQGSYGYTF.

The chain joins TRBV24-1 to TRBJ2-2; possibly TRBD1 for D (5 bases). V gave up 6 bases and J gave up 8 bases, with 9 bases separating them. The germline V gene has CDR1 KGHDR and CDR2 SFDVKD. The length of the CDR3 is 12 residues. DNA of the CDR3: TGTGCCACCAGTCAGGGTTTAGGGGAGCTGTTTTTT. This sequence encodes CATSQGLGELFF.

The chain employs TRBV28 and TRBJ1-2, with D tentatively TRBD1 (5 bases). V lost 2 bases, J lost 6 bases, and 10 bases lay in between. The CDR3 has 13 residues. Germline V lookup: CDR1 MDHEN, CDR2 SYDVKM. CDR3 in amino acids: CASSLTSGNGYTF. DNA of the CDR3: TGTGCCAGCAGTTTAACGTCAGGGAATGGCTACACCTTC.

The gene calls are TRBV6-6 and TRBJ2-1; 8 bases map to TRBD1. The junction had 5 bases not matched to a gene; V was cut back by 3 bases and J by 7 bases. The CDR3 length is 14 residues. CDR1 MNHNY and CDR2 SVGAGI come from the germline V gene (reference sequence). The chain's CDR3 is CASSYGDRRNEQFF. CDR3 nucleotide sequence: TGTGCCAGCAGTTATGGGGACAGGCGGAATGAGCAGTTCTTC.